Ten or more counts support the clone carrying this TCR beta chain. Its specificity is not known. The data are from a study of T-cell reconstitution after alpha-beta-depleted transplantation in children. Whole-study results and caveats: Several patients had high TCRbeta diversity at day 60; it came from surviving recipient T cells and thymic progenitors. The study reportedly traced alpha-beta T cells about two months after transplant to several hundred expanded graft clones. When one year had passed after transplant, most T-cell counts and diversity came from newly produced T cells.

CDR3 size: 13 residues. Trimming removed 4 bases from V and 7 bases from J, with 13 bases in between. Per the germline V gene, CDR1 is SGHTA and CDR2 is FQGNSA. Unique molecular identifiers were incorporated during preparation of the TCRbeta library. TCRdb recomputed calls from the PCR reads with MiXCR, one row per CDR3 protein. Here the sample spans 540,000 or so distinct CDR3 sequences, roughly 23% being singletons. The starting material was PBMCs, mostly from graft donor cells, obtained 360 days after TCRalphabeta/CD19-depleted stem cell transplant. This sequence joins TRBV7-2 and TRBJ2-5; D assignment may be TRBD1 or TRBD2 (5 bases each). The TCR was taken from a boy less than two years old who had a stem cell transplant for acute myeloid leukemia, so the T cells may come from the graft donor. CDR3 sequence (DNA): TGTGCCAGCAGCTCGGGACGGGTAGGGACCCAGTACTTC. Translating gives CASSSGRVGTQYF.